This record looks at one TCR beta chain sequence and its context. As yet, its antigen is unknown. V was clipped by 5 bases and J by 7 bases, with 20 bases between them. This CDR3 contains 15 residues. Germline V gene data show CDR1 as SEHNR and CDR2 as FQNEAQ (reference sequence). TCRdb keeps only in-frame clones here, not all; method: immunoSEQ multiplex PCR. This table has more than 120,000 clones, roughly 91% appearing once. This entry comes from a study of T cell responses to AZD1222 COVID-19 vaccine. Study-wide points: Spike-specific TCRs gained breadth and depth after people received two AZD1222 doses. Within unmutated variant regions lay the reported targets of nearly half of spike-specific TCRs. Donors in the cohort were predominantly white British and more often female, and clonal diversity was possibly underestimated.

This TCR was recovered from an adult in good health. The chain combines TRBV7-9 with TRBJ1-2; TRBD1 might be the D (6 bases). Sequences were derived from peripheral blood, sampled on day 0 of AZD1222 vaccination. CDR3 nucleotides: TGTGCCAGCAGCCGGGGGCAGGGAAGGTTAGGTGGCTACACCTTC. Protein: CASSRGQGRLGGYTF.